The T cell receptor beta chain described here comes from a study of CD8+ T cells in alopecia areata. Study conclusions and caveats: The study also sequences resident alphabeta T cells of normal skin in scalp samples.

Trimming removed 6 bases at V and 4 bases at J, with 13 bases between. Germline V CDR1 and CDR2: PRHDT, FYEKMQ (reference sequence). The CDR3 covers 14 residues. The sequencing template was cDNA reverse transcribed from extracted RNA. Sequencing was performed with immunoSEQ multiplex PCR; in TCRdb, only in-frame clones are kept and a portion is missing. The sample has 110,000 or so clones, under 60% seen once; the top ten hold 20% to 25%. This clone was observed a few times. Its antigen is unidentified. Those with alopecia areata gave lesional scalp punch biopsies and peripheral blood. The sequence was collected from a human donor with alopecia areata. Sample: NKG2D-low CD8+ T cells sorted from blood. The chain uses TRBV13 and TRBJ2-1; D unresolved. CDR3 coding DNA: TGTGCCAGCAGTGCTCTGGCAGATTACAATGAGCAGTTCTTC. Its protein is CASSALADYNEQFF.